This record covers a single T cell receptor beta chain. What it recognizes is unknown. Amplification used 60 Vbeta primers and 13 Jbeta primers. Original analysis: Roughly 9.9 million shared chains were among the roughly 80 million unique TCR beta chains that a later analysis counted. TCRdb keeps only in-frame clones here, not all; method: immunoSEQ multiplex PCR. The DNA was the basis for D and trimming; V, J and clone size are from that table. The table for this sample gives around 100,000 clones. This sample was taken from a study of cytomegalovirus exposure and HLA in healthy donors. Overall study findings and caveats: A later analysis reportedly identified an Asian-associated ancestry cluster as carrying fewer N-insertions than the roughly 720-donor mean. While the bulk of TCR sequences proved rare, some public TCRs turned up in many donors. In a later analysis, the majority of CMV-associated beta chains seemingly showed HLA restriction.

This CDR3 has 17 residues. J was trimmed by 0 bases and V by 2 bases; bases with no gene match: 6. CDR1 is SGHDT and CDR2 is YYEEEE in the germline V gene. Sequences were obtained from PBMCs. The TCR originated in a man between 50 and 59 years old in good health and CMV-seronegative. V and J are TRBV5-6 and TRBJ1-3; TRBD1 matches 9 bases. CDR3 sequence (DNA): TGTGCCAGCAGCTTAACGGGACAGGGATACTCTGGAAACACCATATATTTT. It is translated as CASSLTGQGYSGNTIYF.